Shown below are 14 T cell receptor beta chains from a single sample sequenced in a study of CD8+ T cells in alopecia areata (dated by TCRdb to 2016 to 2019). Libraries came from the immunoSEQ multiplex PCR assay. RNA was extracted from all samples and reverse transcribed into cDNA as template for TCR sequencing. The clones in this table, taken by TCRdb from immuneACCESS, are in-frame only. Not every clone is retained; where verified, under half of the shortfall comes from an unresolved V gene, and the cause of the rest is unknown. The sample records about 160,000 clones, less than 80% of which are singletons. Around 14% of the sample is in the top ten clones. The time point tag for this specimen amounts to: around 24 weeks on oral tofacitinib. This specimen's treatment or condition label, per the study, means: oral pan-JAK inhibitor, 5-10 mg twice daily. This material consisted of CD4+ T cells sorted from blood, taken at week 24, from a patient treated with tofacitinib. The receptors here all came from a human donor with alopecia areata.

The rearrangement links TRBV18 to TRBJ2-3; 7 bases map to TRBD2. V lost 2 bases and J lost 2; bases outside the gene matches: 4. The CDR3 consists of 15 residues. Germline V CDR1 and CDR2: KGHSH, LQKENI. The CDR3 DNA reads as TGTGCCAGCTCACCAGGACTAGTCTCCACAGATACGCAGTATTTT. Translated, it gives CASSPGLVSTDTQYF.

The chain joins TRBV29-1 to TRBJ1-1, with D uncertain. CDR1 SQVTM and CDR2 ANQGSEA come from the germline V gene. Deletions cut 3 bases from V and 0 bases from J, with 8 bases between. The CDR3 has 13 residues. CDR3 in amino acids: CSVDRVLNTEAFF. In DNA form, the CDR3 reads TGCAGCGTTGATCGGGTCTTGAACACTGAAGCTTTCTTT.

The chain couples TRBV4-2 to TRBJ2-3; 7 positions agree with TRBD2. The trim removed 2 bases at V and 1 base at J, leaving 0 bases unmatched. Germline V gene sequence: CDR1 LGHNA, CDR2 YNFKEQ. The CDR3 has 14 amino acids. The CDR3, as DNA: TGTGCCAGCAGCCAACGGGGGGGCACAGATACGCAGTATTTT. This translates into CASSQRGGTDTQYF.

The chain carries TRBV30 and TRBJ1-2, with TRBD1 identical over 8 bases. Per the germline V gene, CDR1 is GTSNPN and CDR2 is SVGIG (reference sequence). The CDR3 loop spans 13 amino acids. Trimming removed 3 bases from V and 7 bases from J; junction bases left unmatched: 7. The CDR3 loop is CAWRDRGVGGYTF. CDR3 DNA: TGTGCCTGGAGAGACAGGGGAGTAGGTGGCTACACCTTC.

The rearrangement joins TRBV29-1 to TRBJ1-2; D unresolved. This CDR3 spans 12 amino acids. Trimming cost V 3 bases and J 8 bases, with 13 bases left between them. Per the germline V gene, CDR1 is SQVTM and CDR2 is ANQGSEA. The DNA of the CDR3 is TGCAGCGTTGACGATGGGGAAGGGGGCTACACCTTC. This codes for CSVDDGEGGYTF.

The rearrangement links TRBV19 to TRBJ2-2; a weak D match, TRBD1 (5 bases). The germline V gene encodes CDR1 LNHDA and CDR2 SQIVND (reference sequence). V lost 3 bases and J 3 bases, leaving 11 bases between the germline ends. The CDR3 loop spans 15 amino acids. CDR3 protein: CASSIQGTDTGELFF. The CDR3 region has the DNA TGTGCCAGTAGTATCCAGGGAACGGACACCGGGGAGCTGTTTTTT.

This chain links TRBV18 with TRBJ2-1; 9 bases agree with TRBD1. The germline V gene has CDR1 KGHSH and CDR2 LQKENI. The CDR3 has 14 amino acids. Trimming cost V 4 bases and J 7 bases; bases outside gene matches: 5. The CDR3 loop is CASSQETGGNEQFF. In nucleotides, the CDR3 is TGTGCCAGCTCACAAGAGACAGGGGGGAATGAGCAGTTCTTC.

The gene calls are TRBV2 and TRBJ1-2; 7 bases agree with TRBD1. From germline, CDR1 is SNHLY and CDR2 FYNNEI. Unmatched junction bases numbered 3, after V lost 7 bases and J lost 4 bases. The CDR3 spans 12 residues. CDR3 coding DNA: TGTGCCAGCACACGGGACAGCTATGGCTACACCTTC. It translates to CASTRDSYGYTF.

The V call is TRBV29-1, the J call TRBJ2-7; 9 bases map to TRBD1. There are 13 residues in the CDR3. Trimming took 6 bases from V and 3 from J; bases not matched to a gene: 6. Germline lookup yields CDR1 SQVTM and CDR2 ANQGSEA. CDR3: CSVTGTGFYEQYF. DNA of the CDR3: TGCAGCGTAACCGGGACAGGGTTCTACGAGCAGTACTTC.

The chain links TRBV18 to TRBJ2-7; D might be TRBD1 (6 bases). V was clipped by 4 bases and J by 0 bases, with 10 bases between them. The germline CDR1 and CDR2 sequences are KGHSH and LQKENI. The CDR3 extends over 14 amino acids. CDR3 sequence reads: CASSLTGSSYEQYF. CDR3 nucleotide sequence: TGTGCCAGCTCACTTACAGGGAGCTCCTACGAGCAGTACTTC.

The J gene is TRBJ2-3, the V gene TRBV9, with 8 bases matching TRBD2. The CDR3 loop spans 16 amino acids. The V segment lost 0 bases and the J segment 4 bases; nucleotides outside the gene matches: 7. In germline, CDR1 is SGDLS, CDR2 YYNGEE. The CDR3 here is CASSVGGGGSADTQYF. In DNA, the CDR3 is TGTGCCAGCAGCGTAGGTGGCGGGGGGTCCGCAGATACGCAGTATTTT.

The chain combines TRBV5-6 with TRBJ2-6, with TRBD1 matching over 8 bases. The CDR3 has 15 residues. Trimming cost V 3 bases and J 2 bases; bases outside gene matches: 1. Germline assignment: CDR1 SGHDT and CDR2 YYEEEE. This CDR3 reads CASSWTGTGANVLTF. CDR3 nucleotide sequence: TGTGCCAGCAGCTGGACAGGGACTGGGGCCAACGTCCTGACTTTC.

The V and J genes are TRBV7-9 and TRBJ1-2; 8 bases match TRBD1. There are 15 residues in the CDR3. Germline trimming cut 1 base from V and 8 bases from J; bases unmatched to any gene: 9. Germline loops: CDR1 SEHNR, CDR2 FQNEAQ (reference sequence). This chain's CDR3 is CASSLGDRGTVGYTF. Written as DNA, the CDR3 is TGTGCCAGCAGCTTAGGCGACAGGGGAACGGTCGGCTACACCTTC.

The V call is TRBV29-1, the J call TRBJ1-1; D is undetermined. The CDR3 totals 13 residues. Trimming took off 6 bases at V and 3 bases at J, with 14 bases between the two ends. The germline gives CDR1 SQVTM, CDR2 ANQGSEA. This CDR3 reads CSVGGLAYTEAFF. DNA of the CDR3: TGCAGCGTAGGCGGCCTCGCCTACACTGAAGCTTTCTTT.